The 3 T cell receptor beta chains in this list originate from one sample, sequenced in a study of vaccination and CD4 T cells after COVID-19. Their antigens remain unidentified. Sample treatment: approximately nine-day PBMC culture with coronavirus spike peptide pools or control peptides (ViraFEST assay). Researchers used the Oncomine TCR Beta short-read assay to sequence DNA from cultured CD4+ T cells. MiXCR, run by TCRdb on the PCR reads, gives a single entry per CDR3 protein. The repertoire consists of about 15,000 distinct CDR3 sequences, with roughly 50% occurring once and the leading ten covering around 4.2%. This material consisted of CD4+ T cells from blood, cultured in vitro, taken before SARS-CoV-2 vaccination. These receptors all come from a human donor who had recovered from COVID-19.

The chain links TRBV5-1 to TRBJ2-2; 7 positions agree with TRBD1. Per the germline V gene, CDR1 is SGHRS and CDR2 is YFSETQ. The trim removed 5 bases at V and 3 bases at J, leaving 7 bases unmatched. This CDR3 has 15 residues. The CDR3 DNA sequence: TGCGCCAGCAGTTATCGGACAGGCGACACCGGGGAGCTGTTTTTT. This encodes CASSYRTGDTGELFF.

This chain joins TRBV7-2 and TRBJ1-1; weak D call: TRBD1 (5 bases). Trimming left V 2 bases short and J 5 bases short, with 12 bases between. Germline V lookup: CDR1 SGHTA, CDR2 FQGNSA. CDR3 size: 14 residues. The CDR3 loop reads CASSLTRGGTEAFF. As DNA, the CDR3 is TGTGCCAGCAGCTTAACCCGGGGGGGGACTGAAGCTTTCTTT. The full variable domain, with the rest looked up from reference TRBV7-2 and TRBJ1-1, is GAGVSQSPSNKVTEKGKDVELRCDPISGHTALYWYRQSLGQGLEFLIYFQGNSAPDKSGLPSDRFSAERTGGSVSTLTIQRTQQEDSAVYLCASSLTRGGTEAFFGQGTRLTVV.

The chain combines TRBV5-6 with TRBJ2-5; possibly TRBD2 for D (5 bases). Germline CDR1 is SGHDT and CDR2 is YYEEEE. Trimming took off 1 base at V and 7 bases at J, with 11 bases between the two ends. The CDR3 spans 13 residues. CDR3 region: CASSLPGGGTQYF. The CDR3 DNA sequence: TGTGCCAGCAGCTTGCCGGGTGGAGGGACCCAGTACTTC.